This T cell receptor beta chain was found in a study of blood T cell repertoires in COVID-19. CDR1 MNHNY and CDR2 SVGAGI come from the germline V gene (reference sequence). This CDR3 is built from 15 residues. The V gene lost 8 bases and the J gene lost 3 bases, with 17 bases spanning the gap. Measured with immunoSEQ multiplex PCR; TCRdb has only the in-frame clones, and not every one. Altogether 40,000 to 60,000 clones are present, around 84% being singletons, with the ten largest covering around 4%. This clone appeared a single time. Source material: peripheral blood. The chain couples TRBV6-6 to TRBJ2-1, with a possible D match to TRBD1 (6 bases). The receptor comes from an elderly man with active COVID-19. Written as DNA, the CDR3 is TGTGCCAGCGGACGAGGGGGACGGGTCTACAATGAGCAGTTCTTC. Translated: CASGRGGRVYNEQFF.